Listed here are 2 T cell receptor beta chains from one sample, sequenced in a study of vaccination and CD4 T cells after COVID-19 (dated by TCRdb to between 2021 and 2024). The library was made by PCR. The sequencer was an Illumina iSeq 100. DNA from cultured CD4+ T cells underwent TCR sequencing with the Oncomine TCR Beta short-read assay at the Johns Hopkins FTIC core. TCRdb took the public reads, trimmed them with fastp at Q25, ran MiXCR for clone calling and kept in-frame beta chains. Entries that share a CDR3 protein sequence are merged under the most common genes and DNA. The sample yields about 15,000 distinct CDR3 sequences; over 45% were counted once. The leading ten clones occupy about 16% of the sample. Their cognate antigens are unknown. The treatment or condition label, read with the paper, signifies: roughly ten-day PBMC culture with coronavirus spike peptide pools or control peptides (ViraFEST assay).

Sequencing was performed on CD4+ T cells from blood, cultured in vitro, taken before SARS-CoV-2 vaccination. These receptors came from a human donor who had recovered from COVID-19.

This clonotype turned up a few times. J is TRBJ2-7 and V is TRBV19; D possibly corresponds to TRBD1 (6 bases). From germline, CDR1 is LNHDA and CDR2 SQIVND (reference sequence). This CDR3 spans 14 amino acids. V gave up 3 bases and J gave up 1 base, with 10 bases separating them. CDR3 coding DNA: TGTGCCAGTAGTATCCCAGGGGCATCCTACGAGCAGTACTTC. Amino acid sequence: CASSIPGASYEQYF.

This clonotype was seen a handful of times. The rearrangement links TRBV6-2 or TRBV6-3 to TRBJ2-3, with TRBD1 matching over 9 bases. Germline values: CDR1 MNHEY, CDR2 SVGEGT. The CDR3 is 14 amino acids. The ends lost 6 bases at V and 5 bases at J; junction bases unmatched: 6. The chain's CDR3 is CASRGTGIGDTQYF. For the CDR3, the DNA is TGTGCCAGCAGGGGGACAGGGATAGGAGATACGCAGTATTTT.